Presented here are 6 T cell receptor beta chains from one specimen sequenced in a study of CD8 T cells in Susac syndrome. RNA, at about 0.45 to 1 ug, was reverse transcribed with random hexamers. A single record per CDR3 protein comes from TCRdb applying MiXCR to the immunoSEQ multiplex PCR reads. The table includes 130,000 to 150,000 distinct CDR3 sequences, approximately 94% detected once. What was sequenced was CD4+ T cells from PBMCs. Source of these receptors: a human donor in good health.

The CDR3 DNA sequence: TGTGCCAGCAGAAGGACTAGCGGGAGTTCCTACGAGCAGTACTTC. It is translated as CASRRTSGSSYEQYF. The genes are TRBV2 and TRBJ2-7; 13 bases line up with TRBD2. The junction had 3 bases not matched to a gene; V was cut back by 6 bases and J by 1 base. This CDR3 spans 15 amino acids. The V gene's germline CDR1 is SNHLY and CDR2 FYNNEI.

The chain carries TRBV2 and TRBJ1-1; tentatively, D is TRBD1 (5 bases). Germline CDR1 SNHLY, CDR2 FYNNEI. Between the trimmed V and J ends, which lost 3 bases and 10 bases, there was a span of 15 bases. CDR3 size: 13 residues. For the CDR3, the DNA is TGTGCCAGCAGTGAGAGAGGGCAGGGTAGAGCTTTCTTT. Protein product: CASSERGQGRAFF.

V is TRBV2 and J is TRBJ1-4; 8 bases agree with TRBD1. Germline assignment: CDR1 SNHLY and CDR2 FYNNEI. Germline trimming cut 4 bases from V and 6 bases from J; bases unmatched to any gene: 4. CDR3 size: 14 residues. CDR3 amino acids: CASSGLTGDEKLFF. The CDR3 DNA reads as TGTGCCAGCAGTGGACTGACAGGGGATGAAAAACTGTTTTTT.

The rearrangement links TRBV19 to TRBJ2-5; the match to TRBD2 covers 8 bases. Germline CDR1 reads LNHDA; CDR2 reads SQIVND (reference sequence). V trimming: 7 bases; J trimming: 2 bases; junction bases outside the gene matches: 9. There are 15 residues in the CDR3. This CDR3 reads CASTGGGSVQETQYF. CDR3 DNA: TGTGCCAGTACGGGGGGGGGCTCGGTACAAGAGACCCAGTACTTC.

V is TRBV19 and J is TRBJ1-5, with D uncertain. The CDR3 is 16 residues long. CDR1 is LNHDA and CDR2 is SQIVND in the germline V gene (reference sequence). The germline V and J ends were trimmed by 3 bases and 0 bases, with 12 bases remaining between them. DNA for the CDR3: TGTGCCAGTAGTATGCTAAGAATTGTTAGCAATCAGCCCCAGCATTTT. Protein: CASSMLRIVSNQPQHF.

The chain joins TRBV4-1 to TRBJ1-3, with a weak D call TRBD1 (5 bases). Trimming took off 1 base at V and 0 bases at J, with 10 bases between the two ends. Germline lookup yields CDR1 MGHRA and CDR2 YSYEKL. This CDR3 region has 16 residues. The CDR3 DNA reads TGCGCCAGCAGCCAAGTTTGGGGCAACTCTGGAAACACCATATATTTT. Residues: CASSQVWGNSGNTIYF.